The T cell receptor beta chain described here comes from a study of blood T cells in healthy people across ages. The germline gives CDR1 DFQATT, CDR2 SNEGSKA (reference sequence). This CDR3 is built from 13 residues. V lost 5 bases, J lost 2 bases, and 12 bases lay in between. The table lists this clonotype with a few counts. Alongside a J-beta primer mix, a sample-barcoded 5' primer served in a second PCR lasting roughly 6 to 11 cycles. MiXCR was run by TCRdb on the 5' RACE reads, yielding one entry per CDR3 protein. This sample yields approximately 600,000 distinct CDR3 sequences, of which 58% are seen a single time; more than 35% belongs to the top ten.

This clonotype was sampled from a man aged 60-69 years in good health. The specimen sequenced was blood. The V gene is TRBV20-1, the J gene TRBJ2-5, with a tentative D call TRBD2 (5 bases). In nucleotides, the CDR3 is TGCAGTGCTCCTGGACTGGTGCAAGAGACCCAGTACTTC. It yields the protein CSAPGLVQETQYF.